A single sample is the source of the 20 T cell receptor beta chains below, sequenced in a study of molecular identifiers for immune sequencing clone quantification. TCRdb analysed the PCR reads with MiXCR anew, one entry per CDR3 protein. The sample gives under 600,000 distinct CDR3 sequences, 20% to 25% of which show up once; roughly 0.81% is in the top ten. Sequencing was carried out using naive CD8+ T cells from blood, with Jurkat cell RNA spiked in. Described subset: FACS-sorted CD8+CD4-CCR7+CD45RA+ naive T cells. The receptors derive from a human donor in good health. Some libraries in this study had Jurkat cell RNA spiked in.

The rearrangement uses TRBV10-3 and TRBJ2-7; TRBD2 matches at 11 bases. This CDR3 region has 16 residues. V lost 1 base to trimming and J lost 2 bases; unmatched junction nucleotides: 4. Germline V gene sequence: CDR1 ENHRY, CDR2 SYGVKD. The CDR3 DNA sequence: TGTGCCATCAGTGAGTTGATAGCGGGGGGGCCCTACGAGCAGTACTTC. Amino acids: CAISELIAGGPYEQYF.

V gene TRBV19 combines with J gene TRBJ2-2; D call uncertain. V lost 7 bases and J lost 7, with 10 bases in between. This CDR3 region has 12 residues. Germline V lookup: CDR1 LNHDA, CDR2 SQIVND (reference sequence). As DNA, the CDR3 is TGTGCCAGTACCCCAGGCAACGGGGAGCTGTTTTTT. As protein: CASTPGNGELFF.

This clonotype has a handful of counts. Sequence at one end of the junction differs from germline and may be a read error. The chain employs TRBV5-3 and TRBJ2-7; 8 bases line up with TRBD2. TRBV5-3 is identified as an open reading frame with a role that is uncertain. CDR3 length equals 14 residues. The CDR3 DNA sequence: TGTGCCAGCAGCTTGCGCGGGGGGCCGGGCGAGAAGTACTTC. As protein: CASSLRGGPGEKYF.

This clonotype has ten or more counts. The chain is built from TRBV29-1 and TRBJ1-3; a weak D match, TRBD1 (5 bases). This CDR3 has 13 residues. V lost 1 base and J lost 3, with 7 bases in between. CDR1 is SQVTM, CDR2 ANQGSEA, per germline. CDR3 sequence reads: CSVEAGSGNTIYF. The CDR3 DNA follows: TGCAGCGTTGAAGCAGGGAGTGGAAACACCATATATTTT.

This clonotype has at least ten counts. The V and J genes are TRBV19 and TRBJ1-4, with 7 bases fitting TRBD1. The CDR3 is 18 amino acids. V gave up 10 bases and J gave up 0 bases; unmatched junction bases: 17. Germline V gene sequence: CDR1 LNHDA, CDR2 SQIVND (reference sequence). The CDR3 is CATSRDSALVATNEKLFF. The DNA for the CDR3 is TGTGCCACCTCACGGGACAGCGCGTTAGTTGCAACTAATGAAAAACTGTTTTTT.

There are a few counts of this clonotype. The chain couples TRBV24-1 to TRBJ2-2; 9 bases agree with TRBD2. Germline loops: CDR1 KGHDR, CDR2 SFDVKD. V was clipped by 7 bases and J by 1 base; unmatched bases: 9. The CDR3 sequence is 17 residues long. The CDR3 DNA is TGTGCCACCAGGACCCCCCCTAGCGGGGAGAACACCGGGGAGCTGTTTTTT. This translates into CATRTPPSGENTGELFF.

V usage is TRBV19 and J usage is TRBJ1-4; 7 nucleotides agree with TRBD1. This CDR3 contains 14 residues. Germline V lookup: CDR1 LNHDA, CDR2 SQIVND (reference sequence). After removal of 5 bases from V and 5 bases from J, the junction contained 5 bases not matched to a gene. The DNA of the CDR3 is TGTGCCAGTAGTTCCCGGGACAGAAATGAAAAACTGTTTTTT. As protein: CASSSRDRNEKLFF.

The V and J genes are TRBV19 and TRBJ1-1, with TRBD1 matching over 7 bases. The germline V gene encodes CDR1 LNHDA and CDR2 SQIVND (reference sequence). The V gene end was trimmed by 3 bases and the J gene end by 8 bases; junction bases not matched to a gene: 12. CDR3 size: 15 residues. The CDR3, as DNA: TGTGCCAGTAGTATGGGACAGACCCTTTACGAAGAAGCTTTCTTT. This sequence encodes CASSMGQTLYEEAFF.

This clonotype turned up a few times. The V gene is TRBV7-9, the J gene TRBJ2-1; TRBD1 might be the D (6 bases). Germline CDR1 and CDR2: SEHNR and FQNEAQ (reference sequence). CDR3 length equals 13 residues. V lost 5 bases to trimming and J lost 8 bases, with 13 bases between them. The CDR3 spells CASSAPNRDEQFF. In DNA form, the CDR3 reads TGTGCCAGCAGCGCACCGAACAGGGATGAGCAGTTCTTC.

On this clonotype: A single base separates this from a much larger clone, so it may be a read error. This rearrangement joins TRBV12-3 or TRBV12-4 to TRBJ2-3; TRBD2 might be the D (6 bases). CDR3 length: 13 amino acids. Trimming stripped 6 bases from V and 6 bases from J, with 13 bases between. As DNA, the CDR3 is TGTGCCAGCAGGTCACTAGCACCTGATACGCAGTATTTT. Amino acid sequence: CASRSLAPDTQYF.

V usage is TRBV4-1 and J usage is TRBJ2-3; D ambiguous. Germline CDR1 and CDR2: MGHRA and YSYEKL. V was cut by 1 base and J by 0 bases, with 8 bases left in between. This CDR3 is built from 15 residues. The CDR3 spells CASSQVRPSTDTQYF. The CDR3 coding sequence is TGCGCCAGCAGCCAAGTAAGACCTAGCACAGATACGCAGTATTTT.

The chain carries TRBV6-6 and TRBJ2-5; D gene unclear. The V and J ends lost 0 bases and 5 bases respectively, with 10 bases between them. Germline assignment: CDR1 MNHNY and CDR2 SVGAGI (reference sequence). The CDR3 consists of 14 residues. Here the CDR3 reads CASSYSIGRETQYF. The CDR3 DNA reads TGTGCCAGCAGTTACTCGATCGGAAGGGAGACCCAGTACTTC.

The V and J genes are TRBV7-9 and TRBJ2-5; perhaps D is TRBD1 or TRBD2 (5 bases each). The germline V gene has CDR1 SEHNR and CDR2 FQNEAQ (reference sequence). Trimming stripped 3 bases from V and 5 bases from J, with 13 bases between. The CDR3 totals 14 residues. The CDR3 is CASSFNRDDETQYF. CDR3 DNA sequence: TGTGCCAGCAGCTTTAATCGGGACGATGAGACCCAGTACTTC.

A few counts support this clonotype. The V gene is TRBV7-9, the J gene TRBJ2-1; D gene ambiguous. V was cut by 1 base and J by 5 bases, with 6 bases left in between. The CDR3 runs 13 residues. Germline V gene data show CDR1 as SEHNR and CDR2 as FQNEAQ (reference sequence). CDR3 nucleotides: TGTGCCAGCAGCTTAGATGACCACAATGAGCAGTTCTTC. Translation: CASSLDDHNEQFF.

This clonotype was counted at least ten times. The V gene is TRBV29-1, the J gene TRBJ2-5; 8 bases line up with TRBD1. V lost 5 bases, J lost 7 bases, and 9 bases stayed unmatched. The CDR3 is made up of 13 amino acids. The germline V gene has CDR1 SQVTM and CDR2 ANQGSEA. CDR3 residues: CSVQGASTRTQYF. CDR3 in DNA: TGCAGCGTTCAGGGGGCATCGACGCGGACCCAGTACTTC.

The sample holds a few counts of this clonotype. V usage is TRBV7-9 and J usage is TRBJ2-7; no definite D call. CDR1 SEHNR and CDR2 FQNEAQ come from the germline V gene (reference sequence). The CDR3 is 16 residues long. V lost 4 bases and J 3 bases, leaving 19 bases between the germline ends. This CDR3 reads CASSSSPLTRNYEQYF. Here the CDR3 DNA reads TGTGCCAGCAGCTCTTCGCCCCTGACACGAAACTACGAGCAGTACTTC.

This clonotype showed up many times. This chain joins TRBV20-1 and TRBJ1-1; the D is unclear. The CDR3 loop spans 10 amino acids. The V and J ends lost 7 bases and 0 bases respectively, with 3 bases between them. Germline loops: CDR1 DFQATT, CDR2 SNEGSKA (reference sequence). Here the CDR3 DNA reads TGCAGTGGTCTGAACACTGAAGCTTTCTTT. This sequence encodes CSGLNTEAFF.

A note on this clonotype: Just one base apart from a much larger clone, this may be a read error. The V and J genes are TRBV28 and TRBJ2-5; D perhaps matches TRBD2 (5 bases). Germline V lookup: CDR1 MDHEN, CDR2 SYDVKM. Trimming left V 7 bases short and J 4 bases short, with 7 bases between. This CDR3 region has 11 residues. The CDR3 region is CASNEGETQYF. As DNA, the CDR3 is TGTGCCAGCAACGAGGGAGAGACCCAGTACTTC.

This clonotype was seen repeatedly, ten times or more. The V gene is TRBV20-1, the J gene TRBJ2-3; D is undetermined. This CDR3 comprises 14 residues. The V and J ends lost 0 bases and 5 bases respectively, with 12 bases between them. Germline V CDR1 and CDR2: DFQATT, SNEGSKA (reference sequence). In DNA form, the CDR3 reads TGCAGTGCTAGAGAATTTAGAAACCTAGATACGCAGTATTTT. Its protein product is CSAREFRNLDTQYF.

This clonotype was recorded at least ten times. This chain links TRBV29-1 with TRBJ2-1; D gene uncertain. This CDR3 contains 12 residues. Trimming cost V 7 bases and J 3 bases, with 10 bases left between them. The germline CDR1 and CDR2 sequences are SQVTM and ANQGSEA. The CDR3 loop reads CSARTDYNEQFF. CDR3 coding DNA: TGCAGCGCCCGGACCGACTACAATGAGCAGTTCTTC.